These 26 T cell receptor beta chains originate from one sample sequenced in a study of T cell responses to AZD1222 COVID-19 vaccine. Clones were sequenced by immunoSEQ multiplex PCR, and TCRdb holds only the in-frame ones, with some missing. The sample comprises over 150,000 clones, over 75% of which are singletons, and 2.5% to 3.5% rests with the top ten. The sequenced sample was peripheral blood, obtained on day 0 of AZD1222 vaccination. These receptors were obtained from an adult in good health.

The chain has TRBV2 and TRBJ2-7; D may be TRBD1 (5 bases). Trimming shortened V by 5 bases and J by 2 bases, and 10 bases separated the two germline ends. The CDR3 loop spans 13 amino acids. CDR1 is SNHLY, CDR2 FYNNEI, per germline. In DNA, the CDR3 is TGTGCCAGCAGTAGACAGTTTACCTACGAGCAGTACTTC. Residues: CASSRQFTYEQYF.

V gene TRBV14 combines with J gene TRBJ2-7; tentatively, D is TRBD2 (7 bases). Per germline, CDR1 SGHDN and CDR2 FVKESK. This CDR3 is 14 amino acids long. V dropped 2 bases and J dropped 6 bases, with 14 bases sitting between them. CDR3 sequence: CASSQISAGAEQYF. CDR3 DNA: TGTGCCAGCAGCCAAATTTCGGCGGGGGCCGAGCAGTACTTC. Variable domain in full (rest from reference TRBV14 and TRBJ2-7): EAGVTQFPSHSVIEKGQTVTLRCDPISGHDNLYWYRRVMGKEIKFLLHFVKESKQDESGMPNNRFLAERTGGTYSTLKVQPAELEDSGVYFCASSQISAGAEQYFGPGTRLTVT.

This chain joins TRBV6-1 and TRBJ1-3; D remains ambiguous. V lost 2 bases and J 0 bases, leaving 14 bases between the germline ends. There are 17 residues in the CDR3. Germline CDR1 and CDR2: MNHNS and SASEGT. The CDR3 DNA follows: TGTGCCAGCAGTGAAAGGATCGGCCAGAGCTCTGGAAACACCATATATTTT. As protein: CASSERIGQSSGNTIYF.

This clone has only a few counts. The chain links TRBV12-5 to TRBJ2-2; D remains unclear. The CDR3 covers 12 residues. Per germline, CDR1 LGHNT and CDR2 FRNRAP. V lost 5 bases and J lost 3, with 4 bases in between. The CDR3 loop reads CASGLDTGELFF. In DNA, the CDR3 is TGTGCTAGTGGTCTCGACACCGGGGAGCTGTTTTTT. Full variable domain (remainder filled in from reference TRBV12-5 and TRBJ2-2): DARVTQTPRHKVTEMGQEVTMRCQPILGHNTVFWYRQTMMQGLELLAYFRNRAPLDDSGMPKDRFSAEMPDATLATLKIQPSEPRDSAVYFCASGLDTGELFFGEGSRLTVL.

The chain couples TRBV10-1 to TRBJ1-3; no clear D gene. V was pared by 6 bases and J by 0 bases, with 9 bases between. The CDR3 runs to 14 residues. The germline gives CDR1 WNHNN, CDR2 SYGVQD (reference sequence). The CDR3 DNA is TGCGCCAGCAGAGGCTCCTGCTCTGGAAACACCATATATTTT. This gives the protein CASRGSCSGNTIYF.

In nucleotides, the CDR3 is TGTGCCAGCAGCTTAGGGGGAAGTCAGCCCCAGCATTTT. Its protein is CASSLGGSQPQHF. This chain links TRBV7-9 with TRBJ1-5; D is ambiguous. The V gene lost 1 base and the J gene lost 6 bases, with 7 bases spanning the gap. This CDR3 contains 13 residues. From germline, CDR1 is SEHNR and CDR2 FQNEAQ (reference sequence).

CDR3 in DNA: TGTGCCAGCACTAAAGGGGGCGATAACTATGGCTACACCTTC. It yields the protein CASTKGGDNYGYTF. The gene calls are TRBV7-8 and TRBJ1-2; the match to TRBD1 covers 7 bases. Germline V CDR1 and CDR2: SGHVS, FQNEAQ. V gave up 7 bases and J gave up 1 base; unmatched junction bases: 6. This CDR3 region has 14 residues.

The CDR3 DNA is TGTGCCAGCAGCTTAGTCAGGGGATCTGGAAACACCATATATTTT. This translates into CASSLVRGSGNTIYF. The rearrangement links TRBV7-2 to TRBJ1-3, with D maybe TRBD1 (6 bases). The CDR3 has 15 residues. Per germline, CDR1 SGHTA and CDR2 FQGNSA. Trimming pared 1 base from V and 1 base from J, leaving 8 bases between.

This sequence joins TRBV6-5 and TRBJ2-3, with D possibly called TRBD1 or TRBD2 (5 bases each). The CDR3 covers 12 residues. Per germline, CDR1 MNHEY and CDR2 SVGAGI. V was clipped by 8 bases and J by 2 bases, with 8 bases between them. CDR3 sequence reads: CASRDLTDTQYF. As DNA, the CDR3 is TGTGCCAGCCGGGACCTCACAGATACGCAGTATTTT.

This clone was detected once. The rearrangement uses TRBV19 and TRBJ1-1; D might be TRBD1 (5 bases). The V end lost 7 bases, the J end lost 5 bases, and 23 bases lay between the germline ends. Germline V CDR1 and CDR2: LNHDA, SQIVND (reference sequence). The CDR3 contains 16 residues. In nucleotides, the CDR3 is TGTGCCAGTATCACCTCAATGGGCAGGCGGGGGACTGAAGCTTTCTTT. This encodes CASITSMGRRGTEAFF.

The CDR3 sequence: CASSFRLNTEAFF. The DNA for the CDR3 is TGCGCCAGCAGCTTTAGACTGAACACTGAAGCTTTCTTT. V gene TRBV5-1 combines with J gene TRBJ1-1; D gene unclear. The CDR3 runs to 13 residues. CDR1 and CDR2 (germline): SGHRS, YFSETQ. The V gene lost 2 bases and the J gene lost 0 bases, with 5 bases spanning the gap.

This chain uses TRBV30 with TRBJ2-7; perhaps TRBD1 as D (5 bases). Germline CDR1 reads GTSNPN; CDR2 reads SVGIG (reference sequence). The length of the CDR3 is 13 residues. Trimming removed 1 base at V and 5 bases at J, with 12 bases between. The CDR3 sequence is CAWSAGRVHEQYF. CDR3 in DNA: TGTGCCTGGAGTGCCGGCAGGGTCCACGAGCAGTACTTC.

The chain employs TRBV29-1 and TRBJ1-1; D is undetermined. CDR3 length: 14 amino acids. V lost 7 bases and J lost 7, with 22 bases in between. CDR1 SQVTM and CDR2 ANQGSEA come from the germline V gene. Here the CDR3 DNA reads TGCAGCGCTGACCGCTTGGCAGGCTCTTTTGAAGCTTTCTTT. This sequence encodes CSADRLAGSFEAFF.

CDR3 region: CASSVAVWETQYF. In DNA, the CDR3 is TGTGCCAGCAGCGTAGCTGTGTGGGAGACCCAGTACTTC. The chain couples TRBV9 to TRBJ2-5; no firm D call. This CDR3 is 13 amino acids long. The germline CDR1 and CDR2 sequences are SGDLS and YYNGEE. Trimming removed 0 bases at V and 5 bases at J, with 8 bases between.

CDR3 protein: CASRGGEGPGYGQYF. The CDR3 DNA follows: TGCGCCAGCCGGGGAGGAGAGGGGCCTGGTTATGGGCAGTACTTC. V and J are TRBV4-1 and TRBJ2-7; TRBD2 might be the D (6 bases). The length of the CDR3 is 15 residues. Germline V gene sequence: CDR1 MGHRA, CDR2 YSYEKL. V lost 8 bases and J 9 bases, leaving 26 bases between the germline ends.

The genes are TRBV6-2 or TRBV6-3 and TRBJ2-3, with D perhaps matching TRBD2 (6 bases). This CDR3 has 14 residues. Germline loops: CDR1 MNHEY, CDR2 SVGEGT. Trimming pared 4 bases from V and 3 bases from J, leaving 11 bases between. The CDR3 here is CASSSGGGTDTQYF. CDR3 DNA: TGTGCCAGCAGTTCCGGGGGAGGAACAGATACGCAGTATTTT.

The rearrangement links TRBV24-1 to TRBJ2-1; 10 nucleotides line up with TRBD1. The CDR3 has 14 amino acids. V gave up 3 bases and J gave up 9 bases; unmatched junction bases: 4. Germline CDR1 reads KGHDR; CDR2 reads SFDVKD. The CDR3 DNA sequence: TGTGCCACCAGTGATGGTTGGGACAGGGGTGAGCAGTTCTTC. Translation: CATSDGWDRGEQFF.

The chain carries TRBV19 and TRBJ2-7; 8 nucleotides agree with TRBD1. V trimming: 6 bases; J trimming: 3 bases; junction bases outside the gene matches: 13. In germline, CDR1 is LNHDA, CDR2 SQIVND (reference sequence). This CDR3 has 16 amino acids. The CDR3 protein is CASSPTSGTGLYEQYF. The CDR3 DNA reads as TGTGCCAGTAGCCCAACCTCCGGGACAGGCCTCTACGAGCAGTACTTC.

The gene calls are TRBV6-5 and TRBJ1-4, with D uncertain. Trimming took off 2 bases at V and 6 bases at J, with 10 bases between the two ends. This CDR3 region has 14 residues. Germline V gene data show CDR1 as MNHEY and CDR2 as SVGAGI. CDR3 DNA sequence: TGTGCCAGCAGTTACGGCGAGGGCGATGAAAAACTGTTTTTT. Its translation: CASSYGEGDEKLFF.

V is TRBV7-9 and J is TRBJ2-5; a weak D match, TRBD2 (5 bases). V gave up 4 bases and J gave up 0 bases, with 6 bases separating them. There are 13 residues in the CDR3. CDR1 and CDR2 (germline): SEHNR, FQNEAQ (reference sequence). The CDR3, as DNA: TGTGCCAGCAGCTCGGACTACCAAGAGACCCAGTACTTC. It is translated as CASSSDYQETQYF.

The genes are TRBV6-5 and TRBJ1-1; tentative D call: TRBD1 (6 bases). This CDR3 has 14 residues. V lost 7 bases and J 1 base, leaving 13 bases between the germline ends. Looked up from germline, CDR1 is MNHEY and CDR2 is SVGAGI. The CDR3 is CASIKGGPNTEAFF. The CDR3 DNA reads TGTGCCAGCATAAAAGGGGGTCCGAACACTGAAGCTTTCTTT.

This sequence joins TRBV4-3 and TRBJ1-5, with no clear D. The CDR3 has 15 amino acids. V lost 0 bases and J lost 2, with 8 bases in between. Germline assignment: CDR1 LGHNA and CDR2 YSLEER. The CDR3 is CASSQEVGGNQPQHF. CDR3 in DNA: TGCGCCAGCAGCCAAGAGGTCGGGGGCAATCAGCCCCAGCATTTT.

J is TRBJ1-5 and V is TRBV7-2; D is ambiguous. The V gene's germline CDR1 is SGHTA and CDR2 FQGNSA. This CDR3 is built from 14 residues. Trimming cost V 6 bases and J 0 bases, with 9 bases left between them. As DNA, the CDR3 is TGTGCCAGCAGTTTACTTTATAGCAATCAGCCCCAGCATTTT. Its protein is CASSLLYSNQPQHF.

The chain joins TRBV4-3 to TRBJ1-2; TRBD1 matches 10 bases. This CDR3 is built from 14 residues. Germline trimming cut 4 bases from V and 4 bases from J; bases unmatched to any gene: 3. Per the germline V gene, CDR1 is LGHNA and CDR2 is YSLEER. This CDR3 reads CASSPGTGAYGYTF. CDR3 coding DNA: TGCGCCAGCAGCCCCGGGACAGGGGCCTATGGCTACACCTTC.

The chain links TRBV7-9 to TRBJ2-2; TRBD1 aligns across 10 bases. Germline lookup yields CDR1 SEHNR and CDR2 FQNEAQ (reference sequence). The V and J ends lost 1 base and 4 bases, in that order; junction bases with no gene match: 6. The CDR3 consists of 17 residues. CDR3 protein: CASSLGDRGRGTGELFF. The CDR3 DNA follows: TGTGCCAGCAGCTTAGGAGACAGGGGGCGCGGCACCGGGGAGCTGTTTTTT.

The chain links TRBV7-7 to TRBJ2-5, with 8 bases matching TRBD1. This CDR3 is built from 17 residues. Germline V gene lookup returns CDR1 SSHAT and CDR2 FNYEAQ (reference sequence). The V gene end was trimmed by 5 bases and the J gene end by 3 bases; junction bases not matched to a gene: 14. The CDR3 region is CASSQSQGAGPEETQYF. CDR3 bases: TGTGCCAGCAGCCAATCCCAGGGGGCAGGTCCGGAAGAGACCCAGTACTTC.